This record concerns one TCR beta chain sequence. The data are from a study of blood T cell repertoires in COVID-19. Study context: Acute-phase and convalescent COVID-19 samples originated in the United States, Italy and Spain. In each case, the material was cDNA or gDNA derived from T cells, B-cell-depleted T cells, or PBMCs.

Recruited during active infection, patients (from Seattle) were subsequently followed longitudinally. In the authors' methods: Cell counts per sample came from amplifying reference gene primers. Measured with immunoSEQ multiplex PCR; TCRdb has only the in-frame clones, and not every one. That table supplies the V and J calls and clone size; D and trimming were determined from the DNA. The sample has 200,000 or so clones; 80% to 95% are singletons. Trimming pared 2 bases from V and 2 bases from J, leaving 13 bases between. CDR1 SGHNT and CDR2 YYREEE come from the germline V gene (reference sequence). The CDR3 length is 15 residues.

Sequenced input: peripheral blood. The TCR sequence derives from a man aged 55 to 69 with COVID-19, enrolled during active disease. The chain combines TRBV5-4 with TRBJ1-1, with D possibly being TRBD1 (5 bases). The CDR3 spells CASSFGTSRNTEAFF. The DNA for the CDR3 is TGTGCCAGCAGCTTTGGGACTTCCCGAAACACTGAAGCTTTCTTT.